This passage covers 10 T cell receptor beta chains from one sample sequenced in a study of OX40 agonist ivuxolimab in advanced cancers. The assay was immunoSEQ multiplex PCR, and TCRdb's table has in-frame clones only and misses some. The sample comprises tens of thousands of clones, about 90% of which are singletons, and about a third rests with the top ten. Here the sequenced sample was CD4+ or CD8+ T cells sorted from blood, taken in a trial of the OX40 agonist ivuxolimab. The source is an adult with an advanced solid tumor such as melanoma, head and neck, liver or kidney cancer.

The V call is TRBV6-4, the J call TRBJ1-2; TRBD1 is a possible D gene (5 bases). The CDR3 runs 13 residues. Germline V gives CDR1 MRHNA, CDR2 SNTAGT. V gave up 4 bases and J gave up 9 bases, with 15 bases separating them. The CDR3 DNA reads as TGTGCCAGCAGTGTGAATGGGGGGGGGAGCTACACCTTC. As protein: CASSVNGGGSYTF.

The rearrangement uses TRBV5-1 and TRBJ1-1; 9 positions match TRBD1. The CDR3 is 16 amino acids. Germline values: CDR1 SGHRS, CDR2 YFSETQ. V dropped 2 bases and J dropped 0; count of bases not matched to a gene: 5. CDR3 sequence reads: CASSLTTGGVNTEAFF. The CDR3 DNA sequence: TGCGCCAGCAGCTTAACGACAGGGGGGGTGAACACTGAAGCTTTCTTT.

In DNA form, the CDR3 reads TGTGCCAGCAGTTTAACCCGGTACCAAGAGACCCAGTACTTC. Residues: CASSLTRYQETQYF. The rearrangement joins TRBV27 to TRBJ2-5; D ambiguous. Germline CDR1 MNHEY, CDR2 SMNVEV (reference sequence). This CDR3 has 14 amino acids. V lost 2 bases to trimming and J lost 0 bases, with 7 bases between them.

The rearrangement joins TRBV4-1 to TRBJ2-2; no firm D call. Per germline, CDR1 MGHRA and CDR2 YSYEKL. This CDR3 comprises 13 residues. The CDR3 DNA reads TGCGCTACCGCAGACCAGAACACCGGGGAGCTGTTTTTT. This gives the protein CATADQNTGELFF.

The chain uses TRBV10-3 and TRBJ2-7; unclear D gene. CDR3 length: 11 amino acids. Germline CDR1 is ENHRY and CDR2 is SYGVKD. V lost 0 bases, J lost 7 bases, and 4 bases lay in between. CDR3 in amino acids: CAISESGEQYF. The DNA of the CDR3 is TGTGCCATCAGTGAGTCGGGTGAGCAGTACTTC.

This clone has a handful of counts. The rearrangement uses TRBV7-6 and TRBJ1-4, with D perhaps TRBD1 (5 bases). The CDR3 loop spans 16 amino acids. Per the germline V gene, CDR1 is SGHVS and CDR2 is FNYEAQ. V lost 5 bases, J lost 0 bases, and 13 bases lay in between. This chain's CDR3 is CASSINRPATNEKLFF. As DNA, the CDR3 is TGTGCCAGCAGCATCAACAGGCCCGCAACTAATGAAAAACTGTTTTTT.

To note about this clone: Germline and junction disagree at one end, which may indicate a read error. V and J are TRBV2 and TRBJ2-2; TRBD2 matches at 7 bases. The CDR3 is made up of 15 amino acids. The germline V gene has CDR1 SNHLY and CDR2 FYNNEI. This CDR3 is CATSGGLGLTGELFF. The CDR3 bases are TGTGCCACCAGTGGAGGACTAGGCCTCACCGGGGAGCTGTTTTTT.

The chain is built from TRBV6-1 and TRBJ2-3, with D possibly being TRBD1 (6 bases). CDR3 length: 13 residues. V lost 6 bases, J lost 1 base, and 8 bases lay in between. The germline V gene has CDR1 MNHNS and CDR2 SASEGT. The CDR3 sequence: CASRAGGTDTQYF. The CDR3 coding sequence is TGTGCCAGCAGGGCAGGGGGCACAGATACGCAGTATTTT.

J is TRBJ1-5 and V is TRBV18; TRBD1 agrees at 7 bases. V was pared by 3 bases and J by 2 bases, with 1 base of the junction left unmatched. Germline CDR1 KGHSH, CDR2 LQKENI. This CDR3 is 14 amino acids long. Written as DNA, the CDR3 is TGTGCCAGCTCACCCGACAGGGGCAATCAGCCCCAGCATTTT. Its protein product is CASSPDRGNQPQHF.

The chain has TRBV9 and TRBJ2-7; D uncertain. Trimming stripped 0 bases from V and 5 bases from J, with 9 bases between. CDR1 is SGDLS and CDR2 is YYNGEE in the germline V gene. The CDR3 consists of 13 residues. The CDR3 region is CASSVDSLDEQYF. DNA for the CDR3: TGTGCCAGCAGCGTAGATAGCCTGGACGAGCAGTACTTC. The entire variable domain, with the rest obtained from reference TRBV9 and TRBJ2-7, is as follows: DSGVTQTPKHLITATGQRVTLRCSPRSGDLSVYWYQQSLDQGLQFLIQYYNGEERAKGNILERFSAQQFPDLHSELNLSSLELGDSALYFCASSVDSLDEQYFGPGTRLTVT.